These 10 T cell receptor beta chains were all obtained from the same sample, sequenced in a study of blood T cells in healthy people across ages. Through a sample-barcoded 5' primer and a J-beta primer mix, a second PCR was run for about 7 to 12 cycles. TCRdb ran MiXCR on the 5' RACE reads and lists one entry per CDR3 protein. The sample carries some 890,000 distinct CDR3 sequences, roughly 28% recorded once. This same sample was also taken into another study, of T cells of mothers and their children.

The sequenced material came from blood. Source of these receptors: a woman between 40 and 50 years old in good health.

This clonotype was found many times. The chain employs TRBV7-9 and TRBJ2-5, with D perhaps assigned TRBD1 or TRBD2 (5 bases each). The CDR3 contains 14 residues. Trimming shortened V by 5 bases and J by 3 bases, and 13 bases separated the two germline ends. The germline gives CDR1 SEHNR, CDR2 FQNEAQ (reference sequence). The CDR3 DNA reads as TGTGCCAGCAGCCCACTAGAGGGGAAAGAGACCCAGTACTTC. Translated, it gives CASSPLEGKETQYF.

This clonotype was detected a few times. J is TRBJ1-1 and V is TRBV3-1, with no clear D. Trimming stripped 5 bases from V and 3 bases from J, with 13 bases between. The CDR3 is 14 amino acids. Per germline, CDR1 LGHDT and CDR2 YNNKEL (reference sequence). The DNA for the CDR3 is TGTGCCAGCAGCTTCTGGACCGTCGACACTGAAGCTTTCTTT. It yields the protein CASSFWTVDTEAFF.

This clonotype was observed a handful of times. One end of the junction fails to match germline, which may point to a read error. The chain employs TRBV18 and TRBJ1-1; D is ambiguous. The CDR3 is 14 amino acids. CDR1 is KGHSH and CDR2 is LQKENI in the germline V gene. For the CDR3, the DNA is TGTGCCAGCTCGCCACGGAGCTTGGGCACTGAAGCTTTCTTT. This sequence encodes CASSPRSLGTEAFF.

This clonotype was counted a few times. The chain couples TRBV2 to TRBJ1-2; perhaps TRBD1 as D (6 bases). The germline V and J ends were trimmed by 6 bases and 4 bases, with 18 bases remaining between them. This CDR3 is built from 15 residues. From germline, CDR1 is SNHLY and CDR2 FYNNEI. The chain's CDR3 is CASSPQGLVVYGYTF. CDR3 nucleotides: TGTGCCAGCAGCCCACAGGGCTTAGTGGTCTATGGCTACACCTTC.

In this sample, this clonotype turned up many times. V is TRBV4-2 and J is TRBJ2-3, with a tentative D call TRBD2 (6 bases). Trimming took off 0 bases at V and 5 bases at J, with 15 bases between the two ends. The CDR3 sequence is 16 residues long. The V gene's germline CDR1 is LGHNA and CDR2 YNFKEQ. CDR3 nucleotides: TGTGCCAGCAGCCAAGATATTCGGCGGGGTATAGATACGCAGTATTTT. This codes for CASSQDIRRGIDTQYF.

Comment on this clonotype: The junction does not match germline at one end; this may be a read error. The V and J genes are TRBV7-9 and TRBJ2-7; 16 bases line up with TRBD2. Germline lookup yields CDR1 SEHNR and CDR2 FQNEAQ (reference sequence). CDR3 length equals 18 residues. The CDR3 bases are TGTACCAGCAGCTTCGGGACTAGCGGGGGGGCCCAGGGATACGAGCAGTACTTC. Amino acid sequence: CTSSFGTSGGAQGYEQYF.

Many counts were recorded for this clonotype. The rearrangement joins TRBV29-1 to TRBJ2-7, with D tentatively TRBD1 or TRBD2 (5 bases each). Germline CDR1 is SQVTM and CDR2 is ANQGSEA. V was clipped by 2 bases and J by 3 bases, with 11 bases between them. The CDR3 is 13 amino acids. The CDR3 DNA is TGCAGCGTTGAACGGGACGGAAACTACGAGCAGTACTTC. Translation: CSVERDGNYEQYF.

This clonotype has more than one count but fewer than ten. The chain combines TRBV4-2 with TRBJ1-5; D unresolved. CDR1 and CDR2 (germline): LGHNA, YNFKEQ. With 1 base removed from V and 2 bases from J, the gap between germline ends came to 21 bases. CDR3 length: 19 amino acids. The CDR3, as DNA: TGTGCCAGCAGCCAAGGTCCACAAGGAAGCGGATCGGGCAATCAGCCCCAGCATTTT. It translates to CASSQGPQGSGSGNQPQHF.

This clonotype was seen at least ten times. The rearrangement uses TRBV21-1 and TRBJ2-5; the D segment call TRBD1 is taken from the table without a DNA check. TRBV21-1 is a known pseudogene. This CDR3 comprises 16 residues. The CDR3 nucleotides read TGTGCCAGCAGCACTGGGGGGACAGCCACTCAAGAGACCCAGTACTTC. Its protein product is CASSTGGTATQETQYF.

The chain couples TRBV5-1 to TRBJ1-6, with 8 bases fitting TRBD1. Germline V lookup: CDR1 SGHRS, CDR2 YFSETQ. There are 14 residues in the CDR3. Trimming removed 5 bases from V and 7 bases from J; junction bases left unmatched: 5. This chain's CDR3 is CASRVDRGNSPLHF. The CDR3, as DNA: TGCGCCAGCAGAGTCGACAGGGGAAATTCACCCCTCCACTTT.